This TCR beta chain came from a study of cytomegalovirus exposure and HLA in healthy donors. Study outcomes and limitations: According to a later analysis, donors in an Asian-associated ancestry cluster reportedly had fewer N-insertions than the roughly 660-donor mean.

Every donor was a healthy person donating bone marrow. The CDR3 is 15 residues long. The germline gives CDR1 SGHDT, CDR2 YYEEEE. Trimming at V came to 4 bases and at J to 6 bases, leaving 13 bases not matched to a gene. The PCR had 60 Vbeta and 13 Jbeta primers. TCRdb keeps only in-frame clones here, not all; method: immunoSEQ multiplex PCR. The profile shows about 200,000 clones, roughly 85% of them singletons. This clone was counted only a few times. Its antigen is as yet unknown. The chain links TRBV5-6 to TRBJ2-7; 7 positions match TRBD1. This TCR derives from a woman aged 45-65 years in good health and CMV-seronegative. Material: PBMCs. The CDR3 here is CASSTSGTDLGEQYF. CDR3 in DNA: TGTGCCAGCAGCACATCCGGGACAGATCTAGGCGAGCAGTACTTC.